Presented here are 29 T cell receptor beta chains from one specimen sequenced in a study of cytomegalovirus exposure and HLA in healthy donors. Data came from immunoSEQ multiplex PCR; TCRdb stores just in-frame clones and leaves some out. The sample carries approximately 65,000 clones, roughly 96% recorded once. The sequenced sample was PBMCs. These TCRs come from a man aged 18 to 30 in good health and CMV-seronegative.

The V gene is TRBV19, the J gene TRBJ1-2; 12 positions match TRBD1. The CDR3 covers 15 residues. Trimming took 5 bases from V and 8 from J; bases not matched to a gene: 9. Germline values: CDR1 LNHDA, CDR2 SQIVND (reference sequence). The DNA for the CDR3 is TGTGCCAGTAGTTTCCTCTCGGGGACAGGGGGCGGCTACACCTTC. Translated: CASSFLSGTGGGYTF.

V gene TRBV29-1 combines with J gene TRBJ2-7, with TRBD1 matching over 8 bases. J lost 3 bases, V lost 5 bases, and 3 bases had no gene match. Germline V lookup: CDR1 SQVTM, CDR2 ANQGSEA. The CDR3 spans 12 residues. For the CDR3, the DNA is TGCAGCGTTCTACAGGGGGACTACGAGCAGTACTTC. As protein: CSVLQGDYEQYF.

The V and J genes are TRBV28 and TRBJ1-1; 9 bases match TRBD1. With V trimmed by 5 bases and J by 8 bases, 9 bases remained unmatched. The CDR3 runs 14 residues. The germline V gene has CDR1 MDHEN and CDR2 SYDVKM. CDR3: CASSPFGGQGEAFF. The CDR3 DNA follows: TGTGCCAGCAGTCCATTCGGGGGACAGGGAGAAGCTTTCTTT.

The chain has TRBV4-1 and TRBJ2-7; D is ambiguous. Germline CDR1 reads MGHRA; CDR2 reads YSYEKL. V was clipped by 2 bases and J by 2 bases, with 10 bases between them. This CDR3 region has 14 residues. The DNA for the CDR3 is TGCGCCAGCAGCCAATCCATCGGAGCCTACGAGCAGTACTTC. Its protein is CASSQSIGAYEQYF.

This chain connects TRBV6-5 to TRBJ2-1, with 8 bases lining up with TRBD2. Germline trimming cut 2 bases from V and 9 bases from J; bases unmatched to any gene: 3. The CDR3 is 13 residues long. CDR1 MNHEY and CDR2 SVGAGI come from the germline V gene. This CDR3 is CASSYLTSVEQFF. The CDR3 bases are TGTGCCAGCAGTTACCTGACTAGCGTTGAGCAGTTCTTC.

The V call is TRBV9, the J call TRBJ1-2; the D gene is possibly TRBD1 (6 bases). Per the germline V gene, CDR1 is SGDLS and CDR2 is YYNGEE. This CDR3 is 15 amino acids long. Trimming shortened V by 2 bases and J by 8 bases, and 19 bases separated the two germline ends. This CDR3 reads CASSVSRTALGGYTF. CDR3 coding DNA: TGTGCCAGCAGCGTCTCCCGGACAGCCCTTGGGGGCTACACCTTC. The whole variable domain, filled in from reference TRBV9 and TRBJ1-2, reads DSGVTQTPKHLITATGQRVTLRCSPRSGDLSVYWYQQSLDQGLQFLIQYYNGEERAKGNILERFSAQQFPDLHSELNLSSLELGDSALYFCASSVSRTALGGYTFGSGTRLTVV.

The chain is built from TRBV28 and TRBJ2-7; 7 bases agree with TRBD1. Trimming took 6 bases from V and 3 from J; bases not matched to a gene: 8. Germline V gene lookup returns CDR1 MDHEN and CDR2 SYDVKM. The CDR3 runs 14 residues. The CDR3 DNA reads TGTGCCAGCAGCTCCGGACAGGCTAACTACGAGCAGTACTTC. The encoded protein is CASSSGQANYEQYF. The full variable domain, rest sourced from reference TRBV28 and TRBJ2-7, is DVKVTQSSRYLVKRTGEKVFLECVQDMDHENMFWYRQDPGLGLRLIYFSYDVKMKEKGDIPEGYSVSREKKERFSLILESASTNQTSMYLCASSSGQANYEQYFGPGTRLTVT.

The chain uses TRBV13 and TRBJ1-2; TRBD1 matches 7 bases. Germline trimming cut 3 bases from V and 0 bases from J; bases unmatched to any gene: 4. The CDR3 is 15 residues long. Germline V gene data show CDR1 as PRHDT and CDR2 as FYEKMQ (reference sequence). The CDR3, as DNA: TGTGCCAGCAGCTTGGAGGGGGCGGCTAACTATGGCTACACCTTC. Its protein is CASSLEGAANYGYTF.

The chain employs TRBV10-2 and TRBJ2-3, with TRBD1 identical over 9 bases. Germline V gives CDR1 WSHSY, CDR2 SAAADI. The CDR3 is 14 residues long. V lost 9 bases and J lost 3; bases outside the gene matches: 7. The CDR3 sequence: CASQRDRATDTQYF. The CDR3 coding sequence is TGCGCCAGTCAGAGGGACAGGGCGACAGATACGCAGTATTTT.

The rearrangement joins TRBV14 to TRBJ2-7, with 8 bases that match TRBD1. Germline assignment: CDR1 SGHDN and CDR2 FVKESK. The CDR3 sequence is 14 residues long. Trimming took 4 bases from V and 3 from J; bases not matched to a gene: 5. Written as DNA, the CDR3 is TGTGCCAGCAGCCTACTCGGACAGGGCTACGAGCAGTACTTC. As protein: CASSLLGQGYEQYF.

The rearrangement joins TRBV28 to TRBJ2-5; D might be TRBD1 (6 bases). In germline, CDR1 is MDHEN, CDR2 SYDVKM. The CDR3 contains 14 residues. Trimming shortened V by 6 bases and J by 1 base, and 12 bases separated the two germline ends. The CDR3 loop reads CASREGVGQETQYF. CDR3 DNA: TGTGCCAGCAGAGAGGGGGTAGGCCAAGAGACCCAGTACTTC. Full variable domain (remainder filled in from reference TRBV28 and TRBJ2-5): DVKVTQSSRYLVKRTGEKVFLECVQDMDHENMFWYRQDPGLGLRLIYFSYDVKMKEKGDIPEGYSVSREKKERFSLILESASTNQTSMYLCASREGVGQETQYFGPGTRLLVL.

This chain connects TRBV25-1 to TRBJ1-1, with D possibly being TRBD1 (5 bases). CDR3 length equals 14 residues. Germline CDR1 MGHDK, CDR2 SYGVNS. Trimming cost V 3 bases and J 1 base, with 9 bases left between them. The CDR3: CASSEGGGNTEAFF. CDR3 nucleotides: TGTGCCAGCAGTGAGGGGGGAGGGAACACTGAAGCTTTCTTT. Combining the CDR3 with reference TRBV25-1 and TRBJ1-1 gives the whole variable domain EADIYQTPRYLVIGTGKKITLECSQTMGHDKMYWYQQDPGMELHLIHYSYGVNSTEKGDLSSESTVSRIRTEHFPLTLESARPSHTSQYLCASSEGGGNTEAFFGQGTRLTVV.

The chain combines TRBV6-1 with TRBJ1-1, with a weak D call TRBD1 (5 bases). Per germline, CDR1 MNHNS and CDR2 SASEGT. Trimming left V 5 bases short and J 4 bases short, with 14 bases between. The CDR3 has 14 amino acids. The CDR3 bases are TGTGCCAGCAGTCTCTCAGGGTTGGGCACTGAAGCTTTCTTT. It codes for CASSLSGLGTEAFF.

The chain recombines TRBV6-5 with TRBJ1-2; D is ambiguous. The germline V gene has CDR1 MNHEY and CDR2 SVGAGI. The CDR3 is made up of 12 amino acids. Between the trimmed V and J ends, which lost 7 bases and 6 bases, there was a span of 12 bases. The CDR3 region has the DNA TGTGCCAGCACCTCCGGACTCAATGGCTACACCTTC. Translated, it gives CASTSGLNGYTF.

DNA for the CDR3: TGTGCCAGCAGCCCCCGCACGGGAATCTCCGAGCAGTACTTC. Translating it yields CASSPRTGISEQYF. This sequence joins TRBV9 and TRBJ2-7; weak D call: TRBD2 (5 bases). The length of the CDR3 is 14 residues. V lost 4 bases and J lost 6, with 17 bases in between. Germline CDR1 is SGDLS and CDR2 is YYNGEE.

The chain is built from TRBV11-2 and TRBJ2-5; 10 bases match TRBD1. From germline, CDR1 is SGHAT and CDR2 FQNNGV. The CDR3 spans 16 residues. With V trimmed by 6 bases and J by 5 bases, 12 bases remained unmatched. CDR3 DNA: TGTGCCAGCAGTGCATCCGGGACAGGGGCGGGGGAGACCCAGTACTTC. It encodes CASSASGTGAGETQYF.

The CDR3 DNA sequence: TGTGCCAGCAGCCCCCCTTTTATGAACACCGGGGAGCTGTTTTTT. Protein: CASSPPFMNTGELFF. The V call is TRBV7-9, the J call TRBJ2-2; unclear D gene. Germline V gene lookup returns CDR1 SEHNR and CDR2 FQNEAQ (reference sequence). V gave up 5 bases and J gave up 1 base, with 11 bases separating them. The length of the CDR3 is 15 residues.

This chain links TRBV9 with TRBJ1-1; TRBD1 might be the D (6 bases). Germline CDR1 and CDR2: SGDLS and YYNGEE. The CDR3 is 13 amino acids. V was trimmed by 0 bases and J by 8 bases, leaving 11 bases between them. The CDR3 is CASSVDRATEAFF. The CDR3 DNA follows: TGTGCCAGCAGCGTAGACAGGGCCACCGAAGCTTTCTTT.

The CDR3 coding sequence is TGTGCCAGCAGTCGGACTCTGAACACTGAAGCTTTCTTT. This codes for CASSRTLNTEAFF. The chain has TRBV27 and TRBJ1-1; D remains ambiguous. CDR1 and CDR2 (germline): MNHEY, SMNVEV (reference sequence). The CDR3 totals 13 residues. Trimming removed 5 bases at V and 0 bases at J, with 7 bases between.

The V and J genes are TRBV28 and TRBJ1-3, with D uncertain. V lost 7 bases and J 0 bases, leaving 16 bases between the germline ends. The CDR3 is made up of 16 amino acids. Per the germline V gene, CDR1 is MDHEN and CDR2 is SYDVKM. The CDR3 DNA reads TGTGCCAGCATCCTCGGAGGAGGCCCCTCTGGAAACACCATATATTTT. Its translation is CASILGGGPSGNTIYF.

The V call is TRBV19, the J call TRBJ1-5; weak D call: TRBD1 (6 bases). This CDR3 region has 15 residues. From germline, CDR1 is LNHDA and CDR2 SQIVND (reference sequence). V lost 7 bases, J lost 7 bases, and 20 bases lay in between. In DNA form, the CDR3 reads TGTGCCAGTAACACCGGGACAATATTCGGACAGCCCCAGCATTTT. This codes for CASNTGTIFGQPQHF.

The chain carries TRBV19 and TRBJ1-1; possibly TRBD1 for D (6 bases). The germline CDR1 and CDR2 sequences are LNHDA and SQIVND (reference sequence). The V and J ends lost 4 bases and 0 bases respectively, with 21 bases between them. The CDR3 is 18 residues long. The DNA for the CDR3 is TGTGCCAGTAGTACGCTCACAGGGCCCGGTAGGGTGAACACTGAAGCTTTCTTT. Its protein is CASSTLTGPGRVNTEAFF.

This chain connects TRBV5-1 to TRBJ2-7, with 14 bases identical to TRBD2. CDR1 is SGHRS and CDR2 is YFSETQ in the germline V gene. The CDR3 loop spans 15 amino acids. The ends lost 4 bases at V and 4 bases at J; junction bases unmatched: 4. CDR3 amino acids: CASSIGTSGSYEQYF. As DNA, the CDR3 is TGCGCCAGCAGCATAGGGACTAGCGGGAGTTACGAGCAGTACTTC.

The genes are TRBV11-2 and TRBJ2-7, with a possible D match to TRBD1 (7 bases). The germline V and J ends were trimmed by 2 bases and 1 base, with 15 bases remaining between them. There are 16 residues in the CDR3. CDR1 and CDR2 from the germline V gene are SGHAT and FQNNGV. The CDR3 nucleotides read TGTGCCAGCAGCTTAATCGCTTCAGGGGGGTCCTACGAGCAGTACTTC. It is translated as CASSLIASGGSYEQYF.

The V gene is TRBV28, the J gene TRBJ1-1, with 7 bases that match TRBD1. The CDR3 is made up of 12 amino acids. Germline V gene sequence: CDR1 MDHEN, CDR2 SYDVKM. The V segment lost 7 bases and the J segment 11 bases; nucleotides outside the gene matches: 10. The CDR3 DNA reads TGTGCCAGCATACGGACAGGCGGGGGGGCTTTCTTT. This encodes CASIRTGGGAFF.

This chain connects TRBV2 to TRBJ1-5, with TRBD1 matching over 9 bases. Germline loops: CDR1 SNHLY, CDR2 FYNNEI. V lost 6 bases, J lost 7 bases, and 7 bases stayed unmatched. The CDR3 loop spans 14 amino acids. CDR3 region: CASRVDRGDQPQHF. For the CDR3, the DNA is TGTGCCAGCAGGGTGGACAGGGGTGACCAGCCCCAGCATTTT.

The chain links TRBV29-1 to TRBJ1-2; 7 nucleotides agree with TRBD1. V trimming: 6 bases; J trimming: 7 bases; junction bases outside the gene matches: 14. CDR1 and CDR2 from the germline V gene are SQVTM and ANQGSEA. The CDR3 covers 14 residues. The CDR3 here is CSVGRGTRGLGYTF. The CDR3, as DNA: TGCAGCGTCGGAAGGGGGACAAGGGGGCTTGGCTACACCTTC.

The chain employs TRBV5-6 and TRBJ1-4, with 7 bases fitting TRBD1. The germline V gene encodes CDR1 SGHDT and CDR2 YYEEEE. The CDR3 is made up of 14 amino acids. Trimming cost V 1 base and J 8 bases; bases outside gene matches: 5. The CDR3 DNA reads as TGTGCCAGCAGCTTGAACAGGGGCTGGGAAAAACTGTTTTTT. Encoded protein: CASSLNRGWEKLFF. The entire variable domain, with the rest obtained from reference TRBV5-6 and TRBJ1-4, is as follows: DAGVTQSPTHLIKTRGQQVTLRCSPKSGHDTVSWYQQALGQGPQFIFQYYEEEERQRGNFPDRFSGHQFPNYSSELNVNALLLGDSALYLCASSLNRGWEKLFFGSGTQLSVL.

This chain links TRBV28 with TRBJ2-1; maybe TRBD1 (5 bases). Trimming shortened V by 6 bases and J by 7 bases, and 13 bases separated the two germline ends. The length of the CDR3 is 13 residues. Germline V gene lookup returns CDR1 MDHEN and CDR2 SYDVKM. The CDR3 reads CASRFDSRNEQFF. DNA for the CDR3: TGTGCCAGCAGATTCGACAGCCGGAATGAGCAGTTCTTC.